Listed below are T cell receptor beta chains from one sample, sequenced in a study of blood T cell repertoires in COVID-19. The assay was immunoSEQ multiplex PCR, and TCRdb's table has in-frame clones only and misses some. This table holds 200,000 to 250,000 clones, approximately 82% found once. Sequenced sample: peripheral blood. These receptor sequences come from a woman between 40 and 55 years old with acute or convalescent COVID-19. Each CDR3 is given with its conserved first and last residue. The D gene is left open where the match is weak.

v_gene,d_gene,j_gene,CDR3aa
TRBV5-1,TRBD2,TRBJ2-5,CASSWGGETQYF
TRBV2,TRBD1,TRBJ1-5,CASVEGQASNQPQHF
TRBV11-1,NA,TRBJ2-1,CASTHRDNEQFF
TRBV5-6,NA,TRBJ2-1,CASSLIGVSYNEQFF
TRBV24-1,TRBD1,TRBJ2-1,CATSGIDRVNEQFF
TRBV4-2,NA,TRBJ2-3,CASSQVKTGPTDTQYF
TRBV9,NA,TRBJ2-3,CASSASTDTQYF
TRBV2,NA,TRBJ2-3,CASSETGNTDTQYF
TRBV4-2,TRBD1,TRBJ1-2,CASSQPGTGGNYGYTF
TRBV7-9,TRBD1,TRBJ1-2,CASSPMKDRGVGYTF
TRBV7-9,NA,TRBJ2-1,CASSLLRNEQFF
TRBV5-1,TRBD1,TRBJ2-7,CASSGDRGSYEQYF
TRBV11-2,TRBD2,TRBJ2-1,CASSSYGGVSYNEQFF
TRBV10-1,NA,TRBJ2-7,CASSEGSPSSEQYF
TRBV5-1,NA,TRBJ2-7,CASSLVSASAYEQYF
TRBV7-3,TRBD2,TRBJ2-2,CASSITSGGLTGELFF
TRBV23-1,NA,TRBJ1-3,CASSQPREAQPGNTIYF
TRBV7-8,TRBD1,TRBJ2-5,CASRGSGGEKTQYF
TRBV6-5,NA,TRBJ2-7,CASSYSREVYEQYF
TRBV19,TRBD1,TRBJ1-1,CASSTGTEAFF
TRBV14,NA,TRBJ2-2,CASSQVRSTGELFF
TRBV24-1,NA,TRBJ2-6,CATSDSLGGWANVLTF
TRBV5-1,NA,TRBJ2-3,CASIGGPTDTQYF
TRBV2,NA,TRBJ1-1,CASSGGQVTLEAFF
TRBV29-1,TRBD1,TRBJ1-2,CSVPGGNGYTF
TRBV6-4,NA,TRBJ2-2,CASSLAGHTGELFF
TRBV19,NA,TRBJ1-4,CASSLAGWMAATNEKLFF
TRBV7-9,NA,TRBJ1-1,CASSSQQGTEAFF
TRBV25-1,NA,TRBJ2-7,CASRHDSYEQYF
TRBV30,TRBD1,TRBJ1-2,CAWSVGTAVYGYTF
TRBV19,TRBD1,TRBJ1-6,CASSIGGTGYNSPLHF
TRBV6-2/TRBV6-3,TRBD2,TRBJ2-3,CASSAHSFGTSGREGTDTQYF
TRBV18,TRBD2,TRBJ2-3,CASSPGGDTQYF
TRBV7-3,NA,TRBJ2-3,CASSPGSERADTQYF
TRBV9,TRBD2,TRBJ2-1,CASSVGLAGVGKELEQFF
TRBV9,NA,TRBJ2-7,CASSPYLTGYEQYF
TRBV5-5,NA,TRBJ1-4,CASSGRPRNEKLFF
TRBV12-3/TRBV12-4,NA,TRBJ1-3,CASSLSGNTIYF
TRBV27,NA,TRBJ2-7,CASSLSRHFDYEQYF
TRBV18,TRBD1,TRBJ2-1,CASSPGQGYGEQFF
TRBV24-1,TRBD1,TRBJ2-7,CATSGEGQSYEQYF
TRBV9,TRBD1,TRBJ2-1,CASSARGSTPYNEQFF